This T cell receptor beta chain was captured by sequencing in a study of neurological immune-mediated disorders. Synthesis of cDNA used 5'RACE (with 10-nucleotide random UMIs). TCRdb re-called the 5' RACE reads with MiXCR, one entry per CDR3 protein. The table records approximately 66,000 distinct CDR3 sequences, 3.4% of them present only once. This clonotype was picked up many times. What it binds is not known. 2 million PBMCs stored at -80 C were the source of the unsorted libraries. Regarding the study as a whole: For the multiple sclerosis repertoire cluster, an association with any clinical or MRI feature was absent. Private repertoires in all groups were suggested, as expanded clones shared no CDR3 amino acid sequences across subjects.

CDR3 size: 14 residues. Trimming took 4 bases from V and 7 from J; bases not matched to a gene: 6. Germline CDR1 SGHRS, CDR2 YFSETQ. The chain links TRBV5-1 to TRBJ2-1, with 9 bases identical to TRBD1. The material sequenced was PBMCs. The receptor's source is a man aged 35 to 55 with multiple sclerosis. CDR3 nucleotide sequence: TGCGCCAGCAGCGGCGGGACAGGGACGAATGAGCAGTTCTTC. As protein: CASSGGTGTNEQFF.